Each of the 25 T cell receptor beta chains below was sequenced from the same sample in a study of T cell responses to AZD1222 COVID-19 vaccine. TCRdb's table, derived via immunoSEQ multiplex PCR, lists solely in-frame clones and lacks some. This sample has 98,000 or so clones; 85% to 90% occur once, and the top ten carry about 3%. The specimen comprised peripheral blood, sampled on day 0 of AZD1222 vaccination. The receptors here all came from an adult in good health.

V usage is TRBV6-5 and J usage is TRBJ2-5; perhaps D is TRBD1 or TRBD2 (7 bases each). The CDR3 covers 14 residues. CDR1 is MNHEY and CDR2 is SVGAGI in the germline V gene. Trimming left V 7 bases short and J 5 bases short, with 17 bases between. The CDR3 nucleotides are TGTGCCAGCAACCCAGGGGGGGCGGGTGAGACCCAGTACTTC. Its protein is CASNPGGAGETQYF.

The V call is TRBV7-8, the J call TRBJ1-1; no definite D call. There are 13 residues in the CDR3. Trimming removed 5 bases from V and 4 bases from J, with 11 bases in between. The germline CDR1 and CDR2 sequences are SGHVS and FQNEAQ. Written as DNA, the CDR3 is TGTGCCAGCAGCCACCGCATGGTCACTGAAGCTTTCTTT. It translates to CASSHRMVTEAFF.

This chain links TRBV5-1 with TRBJ1-6; a possible D gene is TRBD1 (5 bases). CDR1 and CDR2 from the germline V gene are SGHRS and YFSETQ. This CDR3 contains 13 residues. V was clipped by 3 bases and J by 8 bases, with 9 bases between them. Written as DNA, the CDR3 is TGCGCCAGCAGCTCAGGGACTGATTCACCCCTCCACTTT. Amino acids: CASSSGTDSPLHF.

The V and J genes are TRBV28 and TRBJ1-2; D gene uncertain. The CDR3 is 14 residues long. V was pared by 1 base and J by 3 bases, with 9 bases between. CDR1 and CDR2 from the germline V gene are MDHEN and SYDVKM. CDR3 DNA: TGTGCCAGCAGTTTATCGGCGGCTGACTATGGCTACACCTTC. Its protein is CASSLSAADYGYTF.

The CDR3 here is CASLGQGGAEPQHF. The CDR3 bases are TGTGCCAGCCTGGGACAGGGAGGGGCTGAGCCCCAGCATTTT. V and J are TRBV2 and TRBJ1-5; TRBD1 matches 9 bases. Germline values: CDR1 SNHLY, CDR2 FYNNEI. After removal of 8 bases from V and 8 bases from J, the junction contained 10 bases not matched to a gene. The CDR3 has 14 amino acids. The variable domain in full, with the rest retrieved from reference TRBV2 and TRBJ1-5, is EPEVTQTPSHQVTQMGQEVILRCVPISNHLYFYWYRQILGQKVEFLVSFYNNEISEKSEIFDDQFSVERPDGSNFTLKIRSTKLEDSAMYFCASLGQGGAEPQHFGDGTRLSIL.

J is TRBJ1-5 and V is TRBV5-6; no definite D call. This CDR3 region has 12 residues. The V end lost 0 bases, the J end lost 8 bases, and 6 bases lay between the germline ends. Per the germline V gene, CDR1 is SGHDT and CDR2 is YYEEEE. The CDR3 is CASSLAGKPQHF. The DNA of the CDR3 is TGTGCCAGCAGCTTGGCGGGGAAGCCCCAGCATTTT.

The gene calls are TRBV28 and TRBJ2-3; TRBD1 agrees at 10 bases. The CDR3 loop spans 16 amino acids. Germline V gene sequence: CDR1 MDHEN, CDR2 SYDVKM. V was clipped by 4 bases and J by 6 bases; unmatched bases: 10. The CDR3 is CASSSRDRGFLDTQYF. The CDR3 DNA reads TGTGCCAGCAGTTCCAGGGACAGGGGCTTTTTGGATACGCAGTATTTT.

The genes are TRBV7-6 and TRBJ1-6, with D possibly TRBD1 on 5 matching bases. Per the germline V gene, CDR1 is SGHVS and CDR2 is FNYEAQ. The germline V and J ends were trimmed by 5 bases and 10 bases, with 18 bases remaining between them. The CDR3 extends over 15 amino acids. CDR3 sequence reads: CASSPRIGASSPLHF. CDR3 DNA sequence: TGTGCCAGCAGCCCCCGTATAGGGGCCAGCTCACCCCTCCACTTT.

The gene calls are TRBV25-1 and TRBJ1-2, with TRBD1 matching 7 bases. V was pared by 3 bases and J by 1 base, with 5 bases of the junction left unmatched. This CDR3 comprises 15 residues. Germline loops: CDR1 MGHDK, CDR2 SYGVNS. As DNA, the CDR3 is TGTGCCAGCAGTGATACAGGGGAACTTAACTATGGCTACACCTTC. Protein product: CASSDTGELNYGYTF.

J is TRBJ1-6 and V is TRBV7-8; D gene unclear. CDR1 is SGHVS and CDR2 is FQNEAQ in the germline V gene. This CDR3 is built from 16 residues. Trimming pared 0 bases from V and 4 bases from J, leaving 10 bases between. This chain's CDR3 is CASSLATAEYNSPLHF. CDR3 DNA sequence: TGTGCCAGCAGCTTAGCGACGGCGGAGTATAATTCACCCCTCCACTTT.

This clone was counted once. This chain joins TRBV3-1 (or the pseudogene TRBV3-2) and TRBJ1-3, with unresolved D. CDR3 length: 13 amino acids. The germline CDR1 and CDR2 sequences are LGHDT and YNNKEL (reference sequence). Trimming took off 7 bases at V and 1 base at J, with 8 bases between the two ends. The CDR3 here is CASTPGSGNTIYF. CDR3 bases: TGTGCCAGCACACCTGGGTCTGGAAACACCATATATTTT.

The chain combines TRBV2 with TRBJ1-1; possibly TRBD1 for D (6 bases). The length of the CDR3 is 15 residues. Germline-derived CDR1 and CDR2 are SNHLY and FYNNEI. Trimming shortened V by 2 bases and J by 7 bases, and 17 bases separated the two germline ends. The CDR3 is CASSEQMGGIGEAFF. The CDR3 nucleotides read TGTGCCAGCAGTGAACAAATGGGGGGCATAGGTGAAGCTTTCTTT.

This chain uses TRBV6-1 with TRBJ1-1; 9 bases match TRBD1. The V segment lost 3 bases and the J segment 5 bases; nucleotides outside the gene matches: 4. Germline V gene sequence: CDR1 MNHNS, CDR2 SASEGT. The CDR3 spans 14 residues. The CDR3 nucleotides read TGTGCCAGCAGTGAGGACAGGGGCCCAACTGAAGCTTTCTTT. Translated, it gives CASSEDRGPTEAFF.

V and J are TRBV5-4 and TRBJ1-3; TRBD1 might be the D (6 bases). Germline CDR1 is SGHNT and CDR2 is YYREEE (reference sequence). This CDR3 region has 17 residues. The ends were cut back, 3 bases at V and 6 bases at J, with 22 bases in the middle. The CDR3 DNA sequence: TGTGCCAGCAGCTCGAAAAAGACAGGCGGCGGAGTAAACACCATATATTTT. Translating it yields CASSSKKTGGGVNTIYF.

The chain combines TRBV5-4 with TRBJ2-1; 12 positions agree with TRBD2. The J segment lost 8 bases and the V segment lost 2 bases, leaving 5 bases of the junction unmatched. CDR3 size: 15 residues. Germline CDR1 and CDR2: SGHNT and YYREEE (reference sequence). The CDR3 loop reads CASSFPSGGVDEQFF. CDR3 DNA: TGTGCCAGCAGCTTCCCTAGCGGGGGGGTCGATGAGCAGTTCTTC. Using reference TRBV5-4 and TRBJ2-1 for the parts outside the CDR3, the full variable domain is ETGVTQSPTHLIKTRGQQVTLRCSSQSGHNTVSWYQQALGQGPQFIFQYYREEENGRGNFPPRFSGLQFPNYSSELNVNALELDDSALYLCASSFPSGGVDEQFFGPGTRLTVL.

This clone was observed a single time. The V gene is TRBV7-2, the J gene TRBJ2-1, with 8 nucleotides matching TRBD2. Germline CDR1 SGHTA, CDR2 FQGNSA. V dropped 5 bases and J dropped 0; count of bases not matched to a gene: 6. The CDR3 extends over 16 amino acids. Here the CDR3 DNA reads TGTGCCAGCAGCCAAGGCGGGGGGAGCTCCTACAATGAGCAGTTCTTC. Protein: CASSQGGGSSYNEQFF.

J is TRBJ2-7 and V is TRBV6-5, with D possibly TRBD2 on 5 matching bases. This CDR3 spans 14 amino acids. Trimming cost V 2 bases and J 3 bases, with 11 bases left between them. Germline V gives CDR1 MNHEY, CDR2 SVGAGI. The CDR3 nucleotides are TGTGCCAGCAGTTACGTGGATGAGGGCTACGAGCAGTACTTC. It codes for CASSYVDEGYEQYF.

The rearrangement links TRBV5-1 to TRBJ1-1; D is ambiguous. V dropped 2 bases and J dropped 0 bases, with 8 bases sitting between them. This CDR3 region has 14 residues. The V gene's germline CDR1 is SGHRS and CDR2 YFSETQ. CDR3: CASSLTRMNTEAFF. The CDR3 DNA reads TGCGCCAGCAGCTTAACACGAATGAACACTGAAGCTTTCTTT. The whole variable domain, filled in from reference TRBV5-1 and TRBJ1-1, reads KAGVTQTPRYLIKTRGQQVTLSCSPISGHRSVSWYQQTPGQGLQFLFEYFSETQRNKGNFPGRFSGRQFSNSRSEMNVSTLELGDSALYLCASSLTRMNTEAFFGQGTRLTVV.

The chain's CDR3 is CASSLNGGTRNNEQFF. The CDR3 DNA follows: TGTGCCAGCAGTTTAAACGGGGGGACCCGAAACAATGAGCAGTTCTTC. The rearrangement links TRBV28 to TRBJ2-1; TRBD2 matches 7 bases. The ends lost 2 bases at V and 5 bases at J; junction bases unmatched: 9. The CDR3 has 16 residues. Germline lookup yields CDR1 MDHEN and CDR2 SYDVKM. The variable domain in full, with the rest retrieved from reference TRBV28 and TRBJ2-1, is DVKVTQSSRYLVKRTGEKVFLECVQDMDHENMFWYRQDPGLGLRLIYFSYDVKMKEKGDIPEGYSVSREKKERFSLILESASTNQTSMYLCASSLNGGTRNNEQFFGPGTRLTVL.

This sequence joins TRBV7-3 and TRBJ1-6; 7 bases are a match to TRBD1. J lost 6 bases, V lost 6 bases, and 5 bases had no gene match. The germline V gene has CDR1 SGHTA and CDR2 FQGTGA. The CDR3 loop spans 14 amino acids. Here the CDR3 reads CASSRQGGNSPLHF. DNA for the CDR3: TGTGCCAGCAGTAGACAGGGAGGTAATTCACCCCTCCACTTT.

This chain uses TRBV19 with TRBJ1-5; the D is unclear. Germline values: CDR1 LNHDA, CDR2 SQIVND (reference sequence). The length of the CDR3 is 9 residues. CDR3 nucleotides: TGTGCAGTCCATCAGCCCCAGCATTTT. This gives the protein CAVHQPQHF.

The chain employs TRBV13 and TRBJ1-2; D gene ambiguous. The CDR3 length is 15 residues. V was trimmed by 4 bases and J by 2 bases, leaving 14 bases between them. CDR1 is PRHDT and CDR2 is FYEKMQ in the germline V gene (reference sequence). CDR3 sequence reads: CASSSSKTVNYGYTF. The CDR3, as DNA: TGTGCCAGCAGCTCATCTAAAACGGTGAACTATGGCTACACCTTC.

The chain combines TRBV28 with TRBJ1-2; D unresolved. Trimming took 7 bases from V and 0 from J, leaving 30 bases between them. CDR3 length: 20 residues. Germline CDR1 MDHEN, CDR2 SYDVKM. The CDR3 bases are TGTGCCAGCACTTGGAGCCCTGATAGGTGGGAAAGCTATACTAACTATGGCTACACCTTC. This codes for CASTWSPDRWESYTNYGYTF.

This chain links TRBV6-5 with TRBJ2-1; D might be TRBD1 (6 bases). CDR3 length: 14 amino acids. Trimming cost V 10 bases and J 2 bases, with 15 bases left between them. CDR1 MNHEY and CDR2 SVGAGI come from the germline V gene. The CDR3 DNA reads TGTGCCACCCGTCCGGACAGCCCCTACAATGAGCAGTTCTTC. As protein: CATRPDSPYNEQFF.

This clone has a single count. The V and J genes are TRBV4-3 and TRBJ2-7; the D is unclear. The CDR3 is 13 residues long. Germline-derived CDR1 and CDR2 are LGHNA and YSLEER. Trimming took off 0 bases at V and 4 bases at J, with 7 bases between the two ends. In nucleotides, the CDR3 is TGCGCCAGCAGCCAAGACTATGAGTACGAGCAGTACTTC. It yields the protein CASSQDYEYEQYF.